The 8 T cell receptor beta chains listed next were all sequenced from one sample in a study of T cell clusters in autoimmune cytopenias (dated by TCRdb to about 2019). The instrument given in TCRdb is Illumina MiSeq. Multiplex PCR with a touch-down protocol amplified TRB rearrangements, with the TRB-A and TRB-B primer pools combined in a single tube. One entry per CDR3 protein sequence results from the TCRdb reprocessing of the reads, with DNA left out. This sample's table contains approximately 1,500 distinct CDR3 sequences. Approximately 54% of the sample is in the top ten clones. TRB amplification used roughly 270 ng of peripheral blood genomic DNA, 30,000 to 40,000 genome equivalents, per sample. These data also formed part of another study, on T cell repertoires in aging, cancer and after chemotherapy.

Sequencing was performed on peripheral blood. All receptors derive from a human donor with chronic lymphocytic leukemia.

Its frequency marks this clonotype as medium-sized. The J gene is TRBJ1-2, the V gene TRBV18; TCRdb's assignment of TRBD1 cannot be checked, as there is no DNA. This CDR3 is built from 14 residues. Germline V gene sequence: CDR1 KGHSH, CDR2 LQKENI. The CDR3 region is CASSPRQGESGYTF.

The gene calls are TRBV6-2 or TRBV6-3 and TRBJ1-1; TCRdb outputs TRBD1, but without DNA this stays unchecked. The CDR3 spans 14 residues. Germline V gives CDR1 MNHEY, CDR2 SVGEGT. The chain's CDR3 is CASSLQGKRTEAFF.

The genes are TRBV10-1 and TRBJ2-6; as DNA is missing, the TRBD1 call by TCRdb cannot be tested. CDR1 is WNHNN, CDR2 SYGVQD, per germline (reference sequence). The CDR3 has 16 residues. This CDR3 is CASSGYQGAGANVLTF.

CDR3 amino acids: CSAPRGGATDTQYF. The J gene is TRBJ2-3, the V gene TRBV20-1; TCRdb designates TRBD1, a call that cannot be tested without DNA. CDR3 length: 14 residues. The germline CDR1 and CDR2 sequences are DFQATT and SNEGSKA (reference sequence).

V is TRBV12-3 or TRBV12-4 and J is TRBJ2-1; TCRdb proposes TRBD1, but this gene call is untestable without DNA. This CDR3 has 16 amino acids. The CDR3 is CASSLFLGQVYNEQFF.

Frequency places this clonotype as medium-sized. The chain employs TRBV11-1 and TRBJ2-5; lacking DNA, the TRBD1 call made by TCRdb goes unchecked. The length of the CDR3 is 15 residues. In germline, CDR1 is SGHAT, CDR2 FQDESV (reference sequence). The CDR3: CASSLGGGEWETQYF.

This clonotype shows up as medium-sized by frequency. The chain uses TRBV27 and TRBJ2-5. CDR1 and CDR2 (germline): MNHEY, SMNVEV (reference sequence). The CDR3 has 15 amino acids. CDR3 sequence reads: CASSLSWAAQETQYF.

J is TRBJ1-1 and V is TRBV7-9; absent DNA, TCRdb's TRBD1 call cannot be checked. The CDR3 consists of 15 residues. Germline-derived CDR1 and CDR2 are SEHNR and FQNEAQ (reference sequence). The CDR3 here is CASSPTGGANTEAFF.